These 32 T cell receptor beta chains originate from one sample sequenced in a study of response to subunit inactivated influenza vaccine. TCRdb re-analysed the RT-PCR reads in MiXCR, keeping a single row per CDR3 protein. Of 500,000 to 650,000 distinct CDR3 sequences in the sample, around 8% were seen once. The sample here was PBMCs from blood, taken less than 30 months after vaccination. Receptors were obtained from a man aged 50 to 69 who received an inactivated influenza vaccine.

This clonotype has more than one count but fewer than ten. This rearrangement joins TRBV5-5 to TRBJ2-7; maybe TRBD2 (6 bases). Germline V CDR1 and CDR2: SGHKS, YYEKEE (reference sequence). This CDR3 region has 15 residues. V was clipped by 0 bases and J by 4 bases, with 14 bases between them. The CDR3 region has the DNA TGTGCCAGCAGCTTGGCTGGGGGGTTTACATACGAGCAGTACTTC. Protein product: CASSLAGGFTYEQYF.

This clonotype was counted ten times or more. As DNA, the CDR3 is TGTGCCAGCATGAGGGATACCTACGAGCAGTACTTC. Its translation is CASMRDTYEQYF. The chain combines TRBV2 with TRBJ2-7, with D possibly matching TRBD2 (5 bases). V was clipped by 7 bases and J by 2 bases, with 9 bases between them. Germline V gene sequence: CDR1 SNHLY, CDR2 FYNNEI. This CDR3 has 12 amino acids.

This clonotype was found a few times. The rearrangement uses TRBV6-5 and TRBJ1-5; D might be TRBD1 (6 bases). CDR3 size: 14 residues. Trimming removed 4 bases at V and 6 bases at J, with 13 bases between. Germline CDR1 reads MNHEY; CDR2 reads SVGAGI. The CDR3 spells CASSFWTEGQPQHF. CDR3 DNA: TGTGCCAGCAGTTTTTGGACAGAGGGTCAGCCCCAGCATTTT.

The V call is TRBV27, the J call TRBJ2-7; D is uncertain. The CDR3 totals 13 residues. In germline, CDR1 is MNHEY, CDR2 SMNVEV (reference sequence). V was shortened by 5 bases and J by 7 bases, with 15 bases between the two germline ends. CDR3 sequence reads: CASSAGSLMEQYF. CDR3 nucleotides: TGTGCCAGCAGTGCAGGCAGTTTAATGGAGCAGTACTTC.

This clonotype was counted between two and nine times. The V and J genes are TRBV10-3 and TRBJ2-5; TRBD1 matches 7 bases. Germline V gene data show CDR1 as ENHRY and CDR2 as SYGVKD. The CDR3 consists of 15 residues. Germline trimming cut 0 bases from V and 3 bases from J; bases unmatched to any gene: 4. CDR3 nucleotide sequence: TGTGCCATCAGTGAGTCCGACAGGGTGGAAGAGACCCAGTACTTC. Its translation: CAISESDRVEETQYF.

This clonotype has a handful of counts. The V and J genes are TRBV12-3 or TRBV12-4 and TRBJ1-1; D call uncertain. Trimming left V 3 bases short and J 0 bases short, with 5 bases between. The CDR3 runs to 13 residues. CDR3 amino acids: CASSLKMNTEAFF. In DNA form, the CDR3 reads TGTGCCAGCAGTTTGAAAATGAACACTGAAGCTTTCTTT.

V and J are TRBV2 and TRBJ2-7; 11 positions match TRBD2. Germline assignment: CDR1 SNHLY and CDR2 FYNNEI. The CDR3 is made up of 17 amino acids. V was pared by 4 bases and J by 0 bases, with 8 bases of the junction left unmatched. The CDR3 bases are TGTGCCAGCAGTGTGTTAGCGGGAGGGCTTCGCTCCTACGAGCAGTACTTC. It specifies CASSVLAGGLRSYEQYF.

This clonotype was seen once. CDR3 nucleotide sequence: TGTGCCAGCAGTCCCATAATTAGGGTCTACGAGCAGTACTTC. Its translation is CASSPIIRVYEQYF. The chain combines TRBV27 with TRBJ2-7; D is undetermined. Germline values: CDR1 MNHEY, CDR2 SMNVEV (reference sequence). The CDR3 is 14 amino acids. V was cut by 5 bases and J by 3 bases, with 14 bases left in between.

This clonotype came up many times. V is TRBV5-1 and J is TRBJ1-2, with TRBD1 as a possible D gene (5 bases). From germline, CDR1 is SGHRS and CDR2 YFSETQ. CDR3 length equals 13 residues. Trimming shortened V by 4 bases and J by 8 bases, and 15 bases separated the two germline ends. The CDR3 region has the DNA TGCGCCAGCAGCCCGGGGCCCAAGGAAGGCTACACCTTC. Translation gives CASSPGPKEGYTF.

V and J are TRBV30 and TRBJ2-3, with D hard to call. Germline values: CDR1 GTSNPN, CDR2 SVGIG (reference sequence). The ends were cut back, 4 bases at V and 4 bases at J, with 12 bases in the middle. The CDR3 contains 13 residues. This CDR3 is CAWTVLEPDTQYF. CDR3 bases: TGTGCCTGGACTGTATTGGAGCCAGATACGCAGTATTTT.

This clonotype came up many times. This chain joins TRBV28 and TRBJ2-3; D remains unclear. The germline CDR1 and CDR2 sequences are MDHEN and SYDVKM. Trimming pared 8 bases from V and 1 base from J, leaving 22 bases between. The CDR3 totals 17 residues. CDR3 region: CASRRRRLVIGTDTQYF. DNA for the CDR3: TGTGCCAGCCGCCGGCGGCGGTTGGTTATTGGCACAGATACGCAGTATTTT.

The rearrangement joins TRBV7-8 to TRBJ1-2; 9 bases line up with TRBD1. The V gene's germline CDR1 is SGHVS and CDR2 FQNEAQ. This CDR3 contains 15 residues. The J segment lost 5 bases and the V segment lost 5 bases, leaving 9 bases of the junction unmatched. Here the CDR3 reads CASSQGTGNVYGYTF. The CDR3 DNA reads as TGTGCCAGCAGCCAAGGGACAGGGAATGTTTATGGCTACACCTTC.

In its sample, this clonotype was seen a few times. The rearrangement links TRBV12-3 or TRBV12-4 to TRBJ1-6, with D uncertain. Trimming shortened V by 3 bases and J by 8 bases, and 14 bases separated the two germline ends. The CDR3 has 15 residues. The CDR3 reads CASSFSPEWDSPLHF. The CDR3 bases are TGTGCCAGCAGTTTTAGCCCTGAATGGGATTCACCCCTCCACTTT.

V usage is TRBV4-2 and J usage is TRBJ2-7, with TRBD2 as a possible D gene (5 bases). Trimming removed 0 bases from V and 0 bases from J, with 9 bases in between. CDR1 is LGHNA, CDR2 YNFKEQ, per germline. The length of the CDR3 is 15 residues. The CDR3 region is CASSQDRAVSYEQYF. DNA of the CDR3: TGTGCCAGCAGCCAAGATCGAGCGGTCTCCTACGAGCAGTACTTC.

Ten or more counts support this clonotype. The rearrangement joins TRBV9 to TRBJ2-2; D is perhaps TRBD1 (5 bases). Germline V gene lookup returns CDR1 SGDLS and CDR2 YYNGEE. The CDR3 sequence is 15 residues long. V was shortened by 5 bases and J by 1 base, with 12 bases between the two germline ends. This CDR3 is CASSRQPVNTGELFF. CDR3 sequence (DNA): TGTGCCAGCAGTAGACAGCCAGTGAACACCGGGGAGCTGTTTTTT.

This clonotype was observed a handful of times. This chain links TRBV12-3 or TRBV12-4 with TRBJ2-7; 7 positions match TRBD1. J gave up 7 bases and V 6 bases, and 12 bases lay outside the gene matches. The CDR3 is 14 residues long. The CDR3 DNA reads TGTGCCAGCAGCCCGGCGACAGGGAGTCGGGAGCAGTACTTC. Its protein is CASSPATGSREQYF.

V gene TRBV5-1 combines with J gene TRBJ2-7, with 10 bases matching TRBD1. Losses at the gene ends were 5 bases for V and 4 bases for J; bases not matched to a gene: 18. CDR3 length equals 18 residues. Germline V CDR1 and CDR2: SGHRS, YFSETQ. This chain's CDR3 is CASRHSFSGGQGQYEQYF. The CDR3 DNA sequence: TGCGCCAGCAGACACTCCTTCTCTGGGGGACAGGGGCAGTACGAGCAGTACTTC.

This clonotype was seen repeatedly, ten times or more. The genes are TRBV28 and TRBJ2-4; weak D call: TRBD1 (5 bases). V lost 5 bases, J lost 5 bases, and 7 bases lay in between. The CDR3 extends over 12 amino acids. The V gene's germline CDR1 is MDHEN and CDR2 SYDVKM. CDR3 amino acids: CASSQGQNIQYF. The DNA for the CDR3 is TGTGCCAGCAGTCAGGGCCAAAACATTCAGTACTTC.

The chain recombines TRBV9 with TRBJ2-7; 8 bases map to TRBD2. V was clipped by 0 bases and J by 5 bases; unmatched bases: 7. The length of the CDR3 is 15 residues. Germline V gene sequence: CDR1 SGDLS, CDR2 YYNGEE. The chain's CDR3 is CASSVGGAGEDEQYF. The CDR3 coding sequence is TGTGCCAGCAGCGTAGGTGGAGCGGGAGAGGACGAGCAGTACTTC. The full variable domain, with the rest looked up from reference TRBV9 and TRBJ2-7, is DSGVTQTPKHLITATGQRVTLRCSPRSGDLSVYWYQQSLDQGLQFLIQYYNGEERAKGNILERFSAQQFPDLHSELNLSSLELGDSALYFCASSVGGAGEDEQYFGPGTRLTVT.

The rearrangement links TRBV4-1 to TRBJ2-7; the match to TRBD2 covers 7 bases. The CDR3 totals 16 residues. Trimming took 3 bases from V and 9 from J; bases not matched to a gene: 17. From germline, CDR1 is MGHRA and CDR2 YSYEKL. The CDR3: CASSQGGSRRGGGQYF. CDR3 coding DNA: TGCGCCAGCAGCCAGGGGGGGAGTCGGAGGGGCGGTGGGCAGTACTTC.

Worth noting for this clonotype: A read error is possible here, since a much larger clone lies one base away. The chain uses TRBV29-1 and TRBJ2-3; D not resolved. The V gene's germline CDR1 is SQVTM and CDR2 ANQGSEA. The CDR3 runs 11 residues. In DNA form, the CDR3 reads TGCGGCGTTGAAAAGGCAGATACGCAGTATTTT. Translated: CGVEKADTQYF.

The V and J genes are TRBV12-3 or TRBV12-4 and TRBJ1-2; D is possibly TRBD1 (6 bases). The V and J ends lost 5 bases and 10 bases respectively, with 14 bases between them. This CDR3 region has 12 residues. Written as DNA, the CDR3 is TGTGCCAGCAGTCCACCACAGGGCGTCTACACCTTC. Amino acids: CASSPPQGVYTF.

The chain joins TRBV11-2 to TRBJ2-2; TRBD1 matches 7 bases. J gave up 3 bases and V 0 bases, and 7 bases lay outside the gene matches. The germline gives CDR1 SGHAT, CDR2 FQNNGV. The CDR3 has 17 residues. This CDR3 is CASSLEKGAWDTGELFF. The CDR3 region has the DNA TGTGCCAGCAGCTTAGAGAAGGGGGCATGGGACACCGGGGAGCTGTTTTTT. Variable domain in full (rest from reference TRBV11-2 and TRBJ2-2): EAGVAQSPRYKIIEKRQSVAFWCNPISGHATLYWYQQILGQGPKLLIQFQNNGVVDDSQLPKDRFSAERLKGVDSTLKIQPAKLEDSAVYLCASSLEKGAWDTGELFFGEGSRLTVL.

This clonotype has a handful of counts. The chain links TRBV7-9 to TRBJ1-6; a weak D match, TRBD1 (6 bases). Germline-derived CDR1 and CDR2 are SEHNR and FQNEAQ (reference sequence). This CDR3 has 15 amino acids. V shed 5 bases and J shed 8 bases, with 16 bases lying between them. CDR3 protein: CASSPGGRLDSPLHF. The CDR3 nucleotides are TGTGCCAGCAGCCCCGGGGGGCGGTTGGATTCACCCCTCCACTTT.

The chain carries TRBV4-2 and TRBJ1-4; D not certain. Germline values: CDR1 LGHNA, CDR2 YNFKEQ. Trimming took 0 bases from V and 4 from J, leaving 6 bases between them. The CDR3 totals 14 residues. The CDR3 here is CASSQDSLNEKLFF. DNA of the CDR3: TGTGCCAGCAGCCAAGATTCTCTTAATGAAAAACTGTTTTTT.

CDR3 sequence: CASGSTGLRETQYF. CDR3 DNA sequence: TGTGCCAGCGGGTCAACAGGGCTCCGAGAGACCCAGTACTTC. The chain employs TRBV6-2 or TRBV6-3 and TRBJ2-5; D might be TRBD1 (6 bases). CDR1 and CDR2 (germline): MNHEY, SVGEGT. CDR3 length equals 14 residues. Trimming stripped 8 bases from V and 4 bases from J, with 17 bases between.

This clonotype has a count of ten or more. The genes are TRBV5-1 and TRBJ2-2; tentatively, D is TRBD1 or TRBD2 (5 bases each). Germline V gene data show CDR1 as SGHRS and CDR2 as YFSETQ. CDR3 length: 15 residues. V lost 5 bases to trimming and J lost 1 base, with 12 bases between them. The CDR3 loop reads CASRTLGENTGELFF. The CDR3, as DNA: TGCGCCAGCAGGACCCTGGGGGAGAACACCGGGGAGCTGTTTTTT. Drawing the rest from reference TRBV5-1 and TRBJ2-2, the complete variable domain is KAGVTQTPRYLIKTRGQQVTLSCSPISGHRSVSWYQQTPGQGLQFLFEYFSETQRNKGNFPGRFSGRQFSNSRSEMNVSTLELGDSALYLCASRTLGENTGELFFGEGSRLTVL.

This clonotype showed up many times. V usage is TRBV14 and J usage is TRBJ1-1; D is ambiguous. CDR1 is SGHDN and CDR2 is FVKESK in the germline V gene. The CDR3 has 12 residues. Trimming took off 3 bases at V and 1 base at J, with 3 bases between the two ends. The CDR3 sequence: CASSQWNTEAFF. The CDR3 nucleotides are TGTGCCAGCAGCCAGTGGAACACTGAAGCTTTCTTT.

This clonotype was detected only a few times. V usage is TRBV20-1 and J usage is TRBJ2-1; TRBD2 aligns across 14 bases. The germline V gene has CDR1 DFQATT and CDR2 SNEGSKA (reference sequence). V shed 5 bases, J shed 7 bases, and the junction held 4 bases outside the gene matches. This CDR3 is 14 amino acids long. CDR3 sequence reads: CSAGGLAGGNEQFF. As DNA, the CDR3 is TGCAGTGCTGGTGGACTAGCGGGAGGAAATGAGCAGTTCTTC.

This clonotype was observed many times. The chain uses TRBV5-1 and TRBJ1-6; D gene unclear. The ends were cut back, 1 base at V and 5 bases at J, with 7 bases in the middle. The CDR3 sequence is 14 residues long. Germline CDR1 is SGHRS and CDR2 is YFSETQ. The chain's CDR3 is CASSLIQDNSPLHF. The CDR3 DNA is TGCGCCAGCAGCTTGATCCAGGATAATTCACCCCTCCACTTT. The full variable domain, with the rest looked up from reference TRBV5-1 and TRBJ1-6, is KAGVTQTPRYLIKTRGQQVTLSCSPISGHRSVSWYQQTPGQGLQFLFEYFSETQRNKGNFPGRFSGRQFSNSRSEMNVSTLELGDSALYLCASSLIQDNSPLHFGNGTRLTVT.

This sequence joins TRBV20-1 and TRBJ2-1; 11 bases are a match to TRBD2. The CDR3 contains 15 residues. Germline values: CDR1 DFQATT, CDR2 SNEGSKA (reference sequence). The J segment lost 8 bases and the V segment lost 5 bases, leaving 11 bases of the junction unmatched. The CDR3 reads CSAPIAGGPWHEQFF. The DNA of the CDR3 is TGCAGTGCTCCCATAGCGGGGGGGCCTTGGCATGAGCAGTTCTTC.

The chain links TRBV28 to TRBJ2-1; tentative D call: TRBD1 (5 bases). Trimming left V 2 bases short and J 8 bases short, with 16 bases between. Germline V lookup: CDR1 MDHEN, CDR2 SYDVKM. The CDR3 is 15 amino acids. CDR3 protein: CASSLRYPDSDEQFF. The CDR3 nucleotides read TGTGCCAGCAGTTTACGCTACCCCGACAGCGATGAGCAGTTCTTC.